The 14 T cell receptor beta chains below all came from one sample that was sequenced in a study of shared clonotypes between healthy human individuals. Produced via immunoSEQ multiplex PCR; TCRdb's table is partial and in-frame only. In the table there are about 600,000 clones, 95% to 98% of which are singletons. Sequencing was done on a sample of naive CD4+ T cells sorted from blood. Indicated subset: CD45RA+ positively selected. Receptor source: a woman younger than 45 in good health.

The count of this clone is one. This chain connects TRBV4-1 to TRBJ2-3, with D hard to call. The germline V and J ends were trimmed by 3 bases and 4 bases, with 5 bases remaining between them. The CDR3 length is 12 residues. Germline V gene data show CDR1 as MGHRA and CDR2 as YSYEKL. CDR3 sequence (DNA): TGCGCCAGCAGCCATATAGCAGATACGCAGTATTTT. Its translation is CASSHIADTQYF.

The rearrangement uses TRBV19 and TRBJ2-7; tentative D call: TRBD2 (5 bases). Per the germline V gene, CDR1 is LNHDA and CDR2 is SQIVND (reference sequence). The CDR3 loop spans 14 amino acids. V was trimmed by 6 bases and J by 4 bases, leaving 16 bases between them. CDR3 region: CASSTLNPGYEQYF. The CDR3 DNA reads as TGTGCCAGTAGCACCCTGAACCCGGGGTACGAGCAGTACTTC. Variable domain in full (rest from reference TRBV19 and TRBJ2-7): DGGITQSPKYLFRKEGQNVTLSCEQNLNHDAMYWYRQDPGQGLRLIYYSQIVNDFQKGDIAEGYSVSREKKESFPLTVTSAQKNPTAFYLCASSTLNPGYEQYFGPGTRLTVT.

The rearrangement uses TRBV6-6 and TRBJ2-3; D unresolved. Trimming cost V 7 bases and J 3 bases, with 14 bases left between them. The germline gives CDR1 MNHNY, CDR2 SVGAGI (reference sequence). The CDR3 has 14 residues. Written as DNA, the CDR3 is TGTGCCAGCACCACCCGGAGATCGACAGATACGCAGTATTTT. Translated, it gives CASTTRRSTDTQYF.

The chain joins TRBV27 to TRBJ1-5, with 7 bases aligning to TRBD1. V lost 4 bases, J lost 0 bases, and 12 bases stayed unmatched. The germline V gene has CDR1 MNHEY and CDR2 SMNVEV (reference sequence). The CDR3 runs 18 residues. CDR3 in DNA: TGTGCCAGCAGTTCTACGGACAGGTACCTTTATAGCAATCAGCCCCAGCATTTT. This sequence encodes CASSSTDRYLYSNQPQHF.

CDR3 amino acids: CASSLTSGSDVGELFF. The CDR3 DNA reads TGCGCCAGCAGCCTGACTAGCGGGAGTGATGTCGGGGAGCTGTTTTTT. V usage is TRBV5-1 and J usage is TRBJ2-2, with TRBD2 identical over 12 bases. The germline V gene has CDR1 SGHRS and CDR2 YFSETQ. There are 16 residues in the CDR3. V was pared by 4 bases and J by 7 bases, with 8 bases of the junction left unmatched.

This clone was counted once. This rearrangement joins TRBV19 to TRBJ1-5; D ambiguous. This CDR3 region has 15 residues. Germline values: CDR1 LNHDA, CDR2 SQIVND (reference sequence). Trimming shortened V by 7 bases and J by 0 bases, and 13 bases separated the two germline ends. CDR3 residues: CASTPSTHSNQPQHF. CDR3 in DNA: TGTGCCAGTACCCCATCGACACATAGCAATCAGCCCCAGCATTTT.

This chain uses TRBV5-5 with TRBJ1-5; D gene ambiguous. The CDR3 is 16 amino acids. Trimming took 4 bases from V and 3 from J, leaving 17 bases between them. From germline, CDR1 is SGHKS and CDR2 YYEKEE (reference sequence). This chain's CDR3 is CASSAEQALINQPQHF. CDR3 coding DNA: TGTGCCAGCAGCGCCGAGCAGGCCCTCATCAATCAGCCCCAGCATTTT.

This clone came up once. The DNA for the CDR3 is TGTGCCAGCCAACGGACTAGCGGAACAGATACGCAGTATTTT. Amino acids: CASQRTSGTDTQYF. The chain employs TRBV6-5 and TRBJ2-3, with TRBD2 matching over 10 bases. The germline V gene has CDR1 MNHEY and CDR2 SVGAGI. This CDR3 spans 14 amino acids. Trimming removed 8 bases from V and 3 bases from J; junction bases left unmatched: 5.

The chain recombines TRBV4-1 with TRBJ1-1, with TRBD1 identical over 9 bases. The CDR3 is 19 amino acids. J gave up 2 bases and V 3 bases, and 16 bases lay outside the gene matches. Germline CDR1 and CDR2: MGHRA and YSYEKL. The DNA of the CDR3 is TGCGCCAGCAGCCACACGATAACAGGGGGCCGGATGGCCAACACTGAAGCTTTCTTT. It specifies CASSHTITGGRMANTEAFF.

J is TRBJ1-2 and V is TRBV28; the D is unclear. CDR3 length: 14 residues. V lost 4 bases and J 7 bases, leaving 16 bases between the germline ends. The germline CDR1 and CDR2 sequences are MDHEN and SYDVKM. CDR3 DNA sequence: TGTGCCAGCAGTTCGGGTAGACCCATGCGTGGCTACACCTTC. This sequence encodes CASSSGRPMRGYTF.

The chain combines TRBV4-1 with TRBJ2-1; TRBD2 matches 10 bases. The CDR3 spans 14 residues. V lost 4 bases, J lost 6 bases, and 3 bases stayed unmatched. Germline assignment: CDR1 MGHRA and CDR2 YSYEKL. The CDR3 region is CASSLAGGGNEQFF. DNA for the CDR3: TGCGCCAGCAGCCTAGCGGGAGGAGGCAATGAGCAGTTCTTC.

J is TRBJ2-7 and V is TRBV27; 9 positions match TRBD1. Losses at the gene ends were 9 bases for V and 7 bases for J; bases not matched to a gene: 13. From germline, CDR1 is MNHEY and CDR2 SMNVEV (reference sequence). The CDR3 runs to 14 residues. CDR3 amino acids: CASAMTGGSREQYF. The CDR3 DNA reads TGTGCCAGTGCAATGACAGGGGGTTCTCGAGAGCAGTACTTC.

The CDR3: CASTLGTSGVVGELFF. The CDR3, as DNA: TGTGCCAGCACCCTGGGAACTAGCGGGGTGGTCGGGGAGCTGTTTTTT. The rearrangement links TRBV28 to TRBJ2-2; the match to TRBD2 covers 10 bases. CDR3 size: 16 residues. Unmatched junction bases numbered 12, after V lost 7 bases and J lost 7 bases. Per the germline V gene, CDR1 is MDHEN and CDR2 is SYDVKM.

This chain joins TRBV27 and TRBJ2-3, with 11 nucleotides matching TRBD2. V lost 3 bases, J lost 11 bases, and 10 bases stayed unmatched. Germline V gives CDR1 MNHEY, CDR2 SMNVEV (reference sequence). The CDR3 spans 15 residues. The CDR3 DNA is TGTGCCAGCAGTTTTAGCGGGAGGGCCCCCCAGGGGCAGTATTTT. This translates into CASSFSGRAPQGQYF.